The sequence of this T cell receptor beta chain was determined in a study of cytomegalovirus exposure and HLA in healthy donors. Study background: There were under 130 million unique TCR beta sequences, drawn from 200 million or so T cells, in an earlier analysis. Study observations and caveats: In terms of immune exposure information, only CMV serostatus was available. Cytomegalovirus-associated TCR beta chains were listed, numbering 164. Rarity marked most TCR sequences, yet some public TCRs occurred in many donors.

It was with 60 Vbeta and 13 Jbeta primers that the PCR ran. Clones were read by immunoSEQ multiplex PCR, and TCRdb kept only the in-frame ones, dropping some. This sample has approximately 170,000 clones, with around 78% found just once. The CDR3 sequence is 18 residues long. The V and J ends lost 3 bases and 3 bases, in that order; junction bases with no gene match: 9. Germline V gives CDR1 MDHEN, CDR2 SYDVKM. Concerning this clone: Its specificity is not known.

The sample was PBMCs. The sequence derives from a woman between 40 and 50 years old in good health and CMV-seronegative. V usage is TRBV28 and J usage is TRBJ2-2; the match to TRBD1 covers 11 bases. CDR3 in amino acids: CASSFYRTGGRDTGELFF. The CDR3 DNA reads TGTGCCAGCAGTTTCTACCGGACAGGGGGCAGGGACACCGGGGAGCTGTTTTTT.